The table lists the clone carrying this T cell receptor beta chain with a few counts. No antigen is known for it. TCR beta cDNA libraries had unique molecular identifiers. From around 1 to 9.1 million T cells, 450,000 to 550,000 cDNA molecules were obtained. TCRdb re-called the PCR reads with MiXCR, one entry per CDR3 protein. The top ten clones hold about 3.4% of a sample with about 200,000 distinct CDR3 sequences, around 30% of them seen once. This sample stems from a study of post-analysis software for immune sequencing data. Study information: Patients with relapsing-remitting, secondary progressive and progressive-relapsing multiple sclerosis courses were all represented. Points from the study as a whole: Patients showed TRBV5-6, TRBV5-1 and TRBV20-1 among four to six TRBV segments more frequent than in controls. Under F measure analysis, samples from one preparation batch co-clustered strongly.

The CDR3 length is 14 residues. The V end lost 0 bases, the J end lost 1 base, and 7 bases lay between the germline ends. Germline V CDR1 and CDR2: SGHRS, YFSETQ. This TCR was sampled from a girl aged 2-17 years with multiple sclerosis. Sequenced: blood. The rearrangement joins TRBV5-1 to TRBJ1-1; D not certain. The CDR3 sequence: CASSLVQSNTEAFF. The CDR3 DNA is TGCGCCAGCAGCTTGGTGCAGTCGAACACTGAAGCTTTCTTT.